This TCR beta chain originates from a study of cytotoxic CD8 clonotypes in ibrutinib-treated CLL. From cryopreserved PBMCs came around 2 micrograms of genomic DNA used for TCR beta libraries. Study observations and caveats: The study found baseline clonality above age-matched healthy donors, tracking circulating CD8+ T-cell counts. Clonality rose at ibrutinib response, held steady in sustained remission, and fell toward baseline at progression.

The CDR3 sequence is 14 residues long. V gave up 6 bases and J gave up 0 bases, with 10 bases separating them. Germline lookup yields CDR1 LNHDA and CDR2 SQIVND (reference sequence). Libraries were prepared by immunoSEQ multiplex PCR; TCRdb keeps only in-frame clonotypes and omits some of them. The data show about 24,000 clones, roughly 74% seen once. This clone appeared a single time. Antigen specificity is unknown. The chain has TRBV19 and TRBJ2-3; D remains unclear. Material: PBMCs, obtained after 12 months of ibrutinib treatment. This clonotype was obtained from a human donor with chronic lymphocytic leukemia. Written as DNA, the CDR3 is TGTGCCAGTAGCGTATATTCTAGCACAGATACGCAGTATTTT. It encodes CASSVYSSTDTQYF.